These 22 T cell receptor beta chains originate from one sample sequenced in a study of T-cell reconstitution after alpha-beta-depleted transplantation in children. Unique molecular identifiers were built into the TCRbeta library. Via MiXCR, TCRdb re-called the PCR reads, giving one row per CDR3 protein. Of around 960,000 distinct CDR3 sequences listed, about 29% were seen once; the top ten hold roughly 31%. Sequences were derived from PBMCs, mostly from graft donor cells, sampled 360 days after TCRalphabeta/CD19-depleted stem cell transplant. These receptors originate from a boy under three years old who had a stem cell transplant for SCID, so the T cells may come from the graft donor.

The CDR3 spells CASSLYLGQNQYGYTF. CDR3 nucleotide sequence: TGTGCCAGCAGCTTATATTTGGGACAGAACCAATATGGCTACACCTTC. This chain uses TRBV7-8 with TRBJ1-2, with 7 bases lining up with TRBD1. V shed 2 bases and J 5 bases; nucleotides not matched to a gene: 11. Germline CDR1 SGHVS, CDR2 FQNEAQ. This CDR3 comprises 16 residues.

The sample holds a few counts of this clonotype. The CDR3 DNA is TGCAGCGTTAGTGGGGTTGGCTCCTACGAGCAGTACTTC. This codes for CSVSGVGSYEQYF. The V gene is TRBV29-1, the J gene TRBJ2-7, with D uncertain. The V and J ends lost 5 bases and 0 bases respectively, with 11 bases between them. CDR1 is SQVTM and CDR2 is ANQGSEA in the germline V gene. The CDR3 spans 13 residues.

CDR3 in amino acids: CASSLEAGVYEQYF. DNA of the CDR3: TGTGCCAGCAGCTTAGAGGCAGGGGTCTACGAGCAGTACTTC. This chain uses TRBV7-2 with TRBJ2-7; D perhaps matches TRBD1 (6 bases). The V gene lost 1 base and the J gene lost 3 bases, with 10 bases spanning the gap. CDR1 is SGHTA, CDR2 FQGNSA, per germline. This CDR3 comprises 14 residues.

This clonotype was observed once. This chain uses TRBV5-5 with TRBJ2-7, with D tentatively TRBD1 (5 bases). The V and J ends lost 6 bases and 1 base respectively, with 11 bases between them. Germline values: CDR1 SGHKS, CDR2 YYEKEE (reference sequence). This CDR3 has 13 amino acids. CDR3 residues: CASNNRLSYEQYF. The CDR3 nucleotides read TGTGCCAGCAACAACAGGCTTTCCTACGAGCAGTACTTC.

This clonotype was counted a few times. V gene TRBV11-2 combines with J gene TRBJ2-5; 11 bases are a match to TRBD2. Germline trimming cut 5 bases from V and 4 bases from J; bases unmatched to any gene: 9. This CDR3 comprises 16 residues. From germline, CDR1 is SGHAT and CDR2 FQNNGV. The CDR3 nucleotides read TGTGCCAGCAGCCCCGGGACTAGCGGTGTGGGAGAGACCCAGTACTTC. Its protein product is CASSPGTSGVGETQYF.

The table lists this clonotype with a few counts. The chain couples TRBV10-3 to TRBJ2-3, with 8 positions matching TRBD1. The CDR3 is 16 amino acids. Germline trimming cut 2 bases from V and 2 bases from J; bases unmatched to any gene: 6. Germline V lookup: CDR1 ENHRY, CDR2 SYGVKD. The CDR3 here is CAISEKQGGTTDTQYF. As DNA, the CDR3 is TGTGCCATCAGTGAGAAACAGGGGGGTACCACAGATACGCAGTATTTT.

This clonotype was seen only a few times. The gene calls are TRBV27 and TRBJ2-7, with 11 bases aligning to TRBD2. This CDR3 has 15 residues. Per germline, CDR1 MNHEY and CDR2 SMNVEV (reference sequence). The J segment lost 4 bases and the V segment lost 5 bases, leaving 7 bases of the junction unmatched. The DNA for the CDR3 is TGTGCCAGCAGTCGGGGACTAGCGGTAAGGTACGAGCAGTACTTC. Protein: CASSRGLAVRYEQYF.

The chain links TRBV12-3 or TRBV12-4 to TRBJ1-3; TRBD1 might be the D (5 bases). V was pared by 7 bases and J by 2 bases, with 12 bases between. This CDR3 contains 14 residues. This chain's CDR3 is CASTLWGTGNTIYF. For the CDR3, the DNA is TGTGCCAGCACCCTTTGGGGGACTGGAAACACCATATATTTT.

This clonotype was recorded a few times. V usage is TRBV12-3 or TRBV12-4 and J usage is TRBJ1-1, with D unresolved. Trimming took off 8 bases at V and 1 base at J, with 20 bases between the two ends. The CDR3 loop spans 16 amino acids. For the CDR3, the DNA is TGTGCCAGCGCAGTCGGCGGTTATAGGGCGAACACTGAAGCTTTCTTT. Encoded protein: CASAVGGYRANTEAFF.

V is TRBV5-1 and J is TRBJ2-7, with D unresolved. The CDR3 consists of 12 residues. V was clipped by 4 bases and J by 7 bases, with 12 bases between them. Germline-derived CDR1 and CDR2 are SGHRS and YFSETQ. Here the CDR3 reads CASSGVSWEQYF. The CDR3 DNA reads as TGCGCCAGCAGCGGCGTTTCGTGGGAGCAGTACTTC.

The CDR3 DNA follows: TGTGCCAGCAGTTTGGGACAGGGGACGAATCAGCCCCAGCATTTT. Protein: CASSLGQGTNQPQHF. This rearrangement joins TRBV12-3 or TRBV12-4 to TRBJ1-5; TRBD1 aligns across 10 bases. The CDR3 has 15 residues. V shed 3 bases and J 4 bases; nucleotides not matched to a gene: 3.

This sequence joins TRBV3-1 and TRBJ2-7; TRBD1 might be the D (6 bases). CDR1 LGHDT and CDR2 YNNKEL come from the germline V gene (reference sequence). The CDR3 length is 16 residues. Trimming stripped 1 base from V and 5 bases from J, with 18 bases between. The CDR3 spells CASSQVTGQGRNEQYF. CDR3 in DNA: TGTGCCAGCAGCCAAGTGACGGGGCAGGGGCGGAACGAGCAGTACTTC.

Only a few counts were recorded for this clonotype. The gene calls are TRBV7-2 and TRBJ2-7; maybe TRBD1 (6 bases). The CDR3 is 14 residues long. CDR1 and CDR2 from the germline V gene are SGHTA and FQGNSA. Trimming left V 4 bases short and J 4 bases short, with 14 bases between. As DNA, the CDR3 is TGTGCCAGCAGCTCCCAGACAGGACTTTACGAGCAGTACTTC. Protein sequence: CASSSQTGLYEQYF.

The chain recombines TRBV11-2 with TRBJ2-1; 7 bases agree with TRBD1. The V and J ends lost 5 bases and 0 bases, in that order; junction bases with no gene match: 13. This CDR3 has 18 amino acids. The germline V gene encodes CDR1 SGHAT and CDR2 FQNNGV. Here the CDR3 reads CASSLWTVRGSSYNEQFF. DNA of the CDR3: TGTGCCAGCAGCCTCTGGACAGTCAGGGGGAGCTCCTACAATGAGCAGTTCTTC. Full variable domain (remainder filled in from reference TRBV11-2 and TRBJ2-1): EAGVAQSPRYKIIEKRQSVAFWCNPISGHATLYWYQQILGQGPKLLIQFQNNGVVDDSQLPKDRFSAERLKGVDSTLKIQPAKLEDSAVYLCASSLWTVRGSSYNEQFFGPGTRLTVL.

The CDR3 DNA reads TGCAGTGCTAGAGATACTAGCTCCTACGAGCAGTACTTC. Protein: CSARDTSSYEQYF. This sequence joins TRBV20-1 and TRBJ2-7; perhaps TRBD2 as D (5 bases). Germline V gene lookup returns CDR1 DFQATT and CDR2 SNEGSKA (reference sequence). CDR3 size: 13 residues. Trimming pared 0 bases from V and 0 bases from J, leaving 6 bases between.

This chain links TRBV5-6 with TRBJ2-2; D ambiguous. The ends were cut back, 2 bases at V and 4 bases at J, with 6 bases in the middle. CDR3 length equals 13 residues. Per the germline V gene, CDR1 is SGHDT and CDR2 is YYEEEE. The CDR3 here is CASSFRFTGELFF. The DNA for the CDR3 is TGTGCCAGCAGCTTCCGGTTCACCGGGGAGCTGTTTTTT.

This clonotype was counted only a few times. The V and J genes are TRBV12-3 or TRBV12-4 and TRBJ2-1; 12 positions agree with TRBD2. The CDR3 is made up of 18 amino acids. The V and J ends lost 4 bases and 7 bases, in that order; junction bases with no gene match: 14. CDR3 in DNA: TGTGCCAGCAGTTCCCCTAGCGGGGGGGCTTATCGGTTGAATGAGCAGTTCTTC. This gives the protein CASSSPSGGAYRLNEQFF.

This clonotype was seen only a few times. V usage is TRBV4-1 and J usage is TRBJ2-7; possibly TRBD1 for D (6 bases). This CDR3 region has 15 residues. The V and J ends lost 1 base and 2 bases respectively, with 12 bases between them. The germline V gene encodes CDR1 MGHRA and CDR2 YSYEKL. CDR3: CASSQGGGYPYEQYF. Here the CDR3 DNA reads TGCGCCAGCAGCCAAGGTGGGGGCTACCCCTACGAGCAGTACTTC.

This clonotype was counted between two and nine times. The rearrangement joins TRBV11-2 to TRBJ2-7; D unclear. V lost 5 bases to trimming and J lost 6 bases, with 8 bases between them. This CDR3 contains 11 residues. Germline assignment: CDR1 SGHAT and CDR2 FQNNGV. The CDR3: CASSKWSEQYF. CDR3 DNA: TGTGCCAGCAGCAAATGGAGCGAGCAGTACTTC.

Concerning this clonotype: The CDR3 carries no conserved terminal phenylalanine or tryptophan, so it likely arises from a read error. The V and J genes are TRBV27 and TRBJ2-5; 9 nucleotides line up with TRBD1. Germline CDR1 reads MNHEY; CDR2 reads SMNVEV (reference sequence). This CDR3 has 17 amino acids. The V and J ends lost 3 bases and 2 bases, in that order; junction bases with no gene match: 10. Written as DNA, the CDR3 is TGTGCCAGCAGTTTGGGGGGGACAGGGACAACTCAAGAGACCCAGTACTAC. This translates into CASSLGGTGTTQETQYY.

This clonotype was counted a few times. The V call is TRBV11-2, the J call TRBJ2-5; perhaps TRBD2 as D (5 bases). Trimming left V 1 base short and J 2 bases short, with 11 bases between. The CDR3 runs 15 residues. Germline values: CDR1 SGHAT, CDR2 FQNNGV. The CDR3 region is CASSLVAGAQETQYF. The CDR3 bases are TGTGCCAGCAGCTTAGTTGCGGGCGCACAAGAGACCCAGTACTTC.

The table lists this clonotype with a few counts. The chain joins TRBV29-1 to TRBJ1-2, with D unclear. Trimming stripped 8 bases from V and 2 bases from J, with 12 bases between. Germline V lookup: CDR1 SQVTM, CDR2 ANQGSEA. This CDR3 is built from 12 residues. CDR3 nucleotides: TGCAGCTCTGGGGAGACAAACTATGGCTACACCTTC. Its protein is CSSGETNYGYTF.